These T cell receptor beta chains were read from a single sample in a study of cytomegalovirus exposure and HLA in healthy donors. The assay was immunoSEQ multiplex PCR, and TCRdb's table has in-frame clones only and misses some. The table includes roughly 200,000 clones, roughly 85% detected once. Specimen: PBMCs. The source of these receptors is a woman in her forties in good health and CMV-seronegative. CDR3s include the opening cysteine and the closing phenylalanine or tryptophan. Each record gives: J gene, D gene, V gene, CDR3 protein. The D gene is left open where the match is weak.

TRBJ2-5	TRBD2	TRBV7-2	CASSPRGLAGGGTQYF
TRBJ2-5	-	TRBV27	CASSFRDTRSEQYF
TRBJ2-1	TRBD1	TRBV11-3	CASSQYPGTGSYNEQFF
TRBJ1-1	-	TRBV7-9	CASSLGRAREAFF
TRBJ2-1	-	TRBV4-2	CASSFRDNEQFF
TRBJ1-1	-	TRBV12-5	CASGLDEGTEAFF
TRBJ2-1	TRBD1	TRBV11-3	CASRVQGRESYNEQFF
TRBJ2-1	-	TRBV6-1	CAIHFVDVDEQFF
TRBJ2-5	TRBD2	TRBV2	CASSAQRGTSGPRTQYF
TRBJ2-7	TRBD2	TRBV4-2	CASSQRTSGRATREQYF
TRBJ2-7	TRBD1	TRBV7-8	CASSLVGTGGGEQYF
TRBJ1-1	-	TRBV29-1	CSISGAQTEAFF
TRBJ2-2	-	TRBV7-2	CASSWLTGELFF
TRBJ2-7	TRBD1	TRBV5-6	CASSLARQGGREQYF
TRBJ2-1	TRBD2	TRBV27	CASSPRTSGGINEQFF
TRBJ2-1	-	TRBV28	CAGSSSGGGTYNEQFF
TRBJ2-3	-	TRBV28	CASSLLPGTSTDTQYF
TRBJ2-3	TRBD2	TRBV6-6	CASSKPGLAGADTQYF
TRBJ2-1	TRBD2	TRBV10-3	CAISELLAGVEQFF
TRBJ2-6	-	TRBV5-1	CASSQDSPLRSGANVLTF
TRBJ1-2	TRBD1	TRBV28	CASSSTGVFHGYTF
TRBJ2-7	TRBD1	TRBV2	CASRPDRVIYEQYF
TRBJ1-1	-	TRBV9	CASSVLQGNSRF
TRBJ2-5	-	TRBV5-1	CASSVYSEETQYF
TRBJ2-1	-	TRBV6-1	CASSGYSEQFF
-	TRBD2	TRBV27	CASSVTSSYYEQYF
TRBJ2-7	TRBD1	TRBV29-1	CSFSNRDRAYEQYF
TRBJ1-2	TRBD1	TRBV25-1	CASSGTGNNYGYTF
TRBJ2-1	-	TRBV9	CASSVDEVVSEQFF
TRBJ2-1	TRBD2	TRBV5-1	CASRFAGTSDNEQFF
TRBJ1-3	TRBD1	TRBV12-5	CASGLDSSTGTFSGNTIYF
TRBJ2-3	TRBD2	TRBV28	CASSFIGTRSDTQYF
TRBJ2-5	-	TRBV2	CASSERETQYF